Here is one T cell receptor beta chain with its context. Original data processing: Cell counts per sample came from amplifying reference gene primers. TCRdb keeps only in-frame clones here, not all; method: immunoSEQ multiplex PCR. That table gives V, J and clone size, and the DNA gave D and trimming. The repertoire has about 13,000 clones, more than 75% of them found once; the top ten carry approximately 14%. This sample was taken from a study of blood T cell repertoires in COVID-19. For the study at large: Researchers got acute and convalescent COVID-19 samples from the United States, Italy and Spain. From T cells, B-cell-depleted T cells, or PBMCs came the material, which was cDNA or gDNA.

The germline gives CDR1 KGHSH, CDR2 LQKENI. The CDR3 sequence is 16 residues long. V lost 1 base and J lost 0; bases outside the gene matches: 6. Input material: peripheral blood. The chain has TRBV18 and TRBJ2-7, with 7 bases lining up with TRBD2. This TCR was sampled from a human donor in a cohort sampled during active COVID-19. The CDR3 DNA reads TGTGCCAGCTCACCACTCGGCGGCGGGAGCTCCTACGAGCAGTACTTC. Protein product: CASSPLGGGSSYEQYF.